This entry concerns a single TCR beta chain. V was pared by 0 bases and J by 1 base, with 12 bases between. The CDR3 consists of 16 residues. In germline, CDR1 is LGHDT, CDR2 YNNKEL (reference sequence). The data stem from a study of Graves' ophthalmopathy and Graves' hyperthyroidism. RNA transcripts provided the template for amplifying TCR beta CDR3 regions. RT-PCR in the first round used HTBI primers; a second-round multiplex PCR followed. From the multiplex PCR reads, TCRdb called clonotypes with MiXCR, one entry per CDR3 protein. In the table there are over 650,000 distinct CDR3 sequences, approximately 39% of which are singletons. Pregnancy or lactation, uncontrolled infections and other autoimmune diseases were grounds for excluding patients. An approximately 10 ml volume of fresh peripheral blood provided the PBMCs.

Input material: peripheral blood. This rearrangement joins TRBV3-1 to TRBJ1-1; maybe TRBD1 (6 bases). The TCR originated in an adult man with Graves' ophthalmopathy. The CDR3 DNA reads TGTGCCAGCAGCCAAGAAGGGGGACGGGCGAACACTGAAGCTTTCTTT. Translated: CASSQEGGRANTEAFF.